This T cell receptor (beta chain) derives from a study of shared clonotypes between healthy human individuals. Background on the study: CD4 naive cells filled three plates per donor, CD4 memory three, CD8 naive two and CD8 memory one. Overall study results and limits: Sorted-subset sequencing, rarefaction showed, was incomplete despite large depth.

Per germline, CDR1 GTSNPN and CDR2 SVGIG (reference sequence). CDR3 size: 14 residues. V lost 0 bases, J lost 4 bases, and 5 bases stayed unmatched. This clone occurred once. The antigen is unknown. Under the authors' procedure: In the immunoSEQ data, sequences were junction-only and lacked quality scores, so filtering differed. Libraries were prepared by immunoSEQ multiplex PCR; TCRdb keeps only in-frame clonotypes and omits some of them. That table supplies the V and J calls and clone size; D and trimming were determined from the DNA. Among roughly 2.6 million clones listed, more than 90% were seen once.

The V and J genes are TRBV30 and TRBJ1-2; 7 positions agree with TRBD1. This TCR derives from a man aged 18 to 30 in good health. Sequenced: naive CD4+ T cells sorted from blood. Subset noted: CD45RA+ positively selected. CDR3 amino acids: CAWSVQGTVYGYTF. The CDR3 bases are TGTGCCTGGAGTGTACAGGGGACGGTCTATGGCTACACCTTC.